These 18 T cell receptor beta chains were all obtained from the same sample, sequenced in a study of early T cells in non-severe SARS-CoV-2 infection (dated by TCRdb to about 2021). Libraries were prepared through 5' RACE. Data came from a NextSeq 500. Clones were called with MiXCR by TCRdb after fastp trimmed the public reads at Q25, and only in-frame beta chains were retained. A single entry per CDR3 protein holds the most common genes and DNA from its merged rows. The sample data list tens of thousands of distinct CDR3 sequences, and 10% to 12% of these were observed just once. The ten largest account for about 12% of the sample. The material was whole blood, obtained at baseline. The receptors stem from an adult who was a healthcare worker with PCR-confirmed SARS-CoV-2 infection or an uninfected control (not recorded which).

This clonotype was detected only a few times. The V call is TRBV2, the J call TRBJ2-7, with a weak D call TRBD1 (5 bases). V lost 6 bases, J lost 0 bases, and 15 bases lay in between. CDR3 length: 15 residues. Germline V gene data show CDR1 as SNHLY and CDR2 as FYNNEI. The CDR3 loop reads CASSTGYRSSYEQYF. CDR3 DNA: TGTGCCAGCAGCACAGGTTATAGAAGCTCCTACGAGCAGTACTTC. Complete variable domain (other parts from reference TRBV2 and TRBJ2-7): EPEVTQTPSHQVTQMGQEVILRCVPISNHLYFYWYRQILGQKVEFLVSFYNNEISEKSEIFDDQFSVERPDGSNFTLKIRSTKLEDSAMYFCASSTGYRSSYEQYFGPGTRLTVT.

This clonotype was counted between two and nine times. This sequence joins TRBV11-2 and TRBJ2-2; D is undetermined. There are 16 residues in the CDR3. The germline V gene encodes CDR1 SGHAT and CDR2 FQNNGV. V shed 2 bases and J shed 0 bases, with 10 bases lying between them. DNA for the CDR3: TGTGCCAGCAGCTTACGCGGAGCTCCGAACACCGGGGAGCTGTTTTTT. It codes for CASSLRGAPNTGELFF. Filled out from reference TRBV11-2 and TRBJ2-2, the complete variable domain reads EAGVAQSPRYKIIEKRQSVAFWCNPISGHATLYWYQQILGQGPKLLIQFQNNGVVDDSQLPKDRFSAERLKGVDSTLKIQPAKLEDSAVYLCASSLRGAPNTGELFFGEGSRLTVL.

In this sample, this clonotype turned up many times. The gene calls are TRBV7-3 and TRBJ1-1, with D possibly TRBD1 on 6 matching bases. V shed 5 bases and J shed 5 bases, with 15 bases lying between them. CDR1 and CDR2 from the germline V gene are SGHTA and FQGTGA. This CDR3 is 14 amino acids long. DNA for the CDR3: TGTGCCAGCAGCCTCACAGGGTTGGGGACTGAAGCTTTCTTT. Its translation is CASSLTGLGTEAFF.

In this sample, this clonotype turned up many times. The rearrangement joins TRBV6-1 to TRBJ1-4; TRBD1 is a possible D gene (5 bases). Germline CDR1 reads MNHNS; CDR2 reads SASEGT. The CDR3 contains 14 residues. The V and J ends lost 10 bases and 2 bases respectively, with 14 bases between them. As DNA, the CDR3 is TGTGCCACGACAGCGAGTGGGACTAATGAAAAACTGTTTTTT. It specifies CATTASGTNEKLFF.

The gene calls are TRBV19 and TRBJ1-4; tentative D call: TRBD1 (5 bases). The CDR3 runs 14 residues. The V end lost 3 bases, the J end lost 3 bases, and 8 bases lay between the germline ends. The germline V gene has CDR1 LNHDA and CDR2 SQIVND (reference sequence). The CDR3 protein is CASSIGAANEKLFF. CDR3 bases: TGTGCCAGTAGTATTGGGGCGGCTAATGAAAAACTGTTTTTT. Drawing the rest from reference TRBV19 and TRBJ1-4, the complete variable domain is DGGITQSPKYLFRKEGQNVTLSCEQNLNHDAMYWYRQDPGQGLRLIYYSQIVNDFQKGDIAEGYSVSREKKESFPLTVTSAQKNPTAFYLCASSIGAANEKLFFGSGTQLSVL.

The V and J genes are TRBV7-2 and TRBJ1-1; no clear D. CDR1 SGHTA and CDR2 FQGNSA come from the germline V gene. The V and J ends lost 3 bases and 7 bases respectively, with 6 bases between them. This CDR3 comprises 11 residues. The CDR3 sequence is CASSFYGEAFF. In DNA form, the CDR3 reads TGTGCCAGCAGCTTTTACGGTGAAGCTTTCTTT.

This clonotype was detected a few times. The chain recombines TRBV29-1 with TRBJ2-1; no firm D call. Germline V gives CDR1 SQVTM, CDR2 ANQGSEA. The CDR3 runs 14 residues. Trimming took off 4 bases at V and 10 bases at J, with 20 bases between the two ends. The CDR3 is CSVGHGSLILEQFF. CDR3 sequence (DNA): TGCAGCGTTGGGCATGGTTCACTAATCCTGGAGCAGTTCTTC.

V and J are TRBV12-3 or TRBV12-4 and TRBJ1-1, with D unclear. The germline V and J ends were trimmed by 2 bases and 1 base, with 5 bases remaining between them. The CDR3 runs to 13 residues. The CDR3 loop reads CASSLQENTEAFF. The CDR3 nucleotides read TGTGCCAGCAGTTTACAGGAGAACACTGAAGCTTTCTTT.

This clonotype was seen a few times. This chain connects TRBV7-3 to TRBJ1-2, with D possibly being TRBD1 (6 bases). Trimming shortened V by 2 bases and J by 2 bases, and 12 bases separated the two germline ends. The germline V gene has CDR1 SGHTA and CDR2 FQGTGA. The CDR3 has 15 residues. CDR3 sequence: CASSLRPGANYGYTF. CDR3 in DNA: TGTGCCAGCAGCTTACGCCCAGGGGCGAACTATGGCTACACCTTC.

This clonotype was found many times. The chain couples TRBV9 to TRBJ1-1; D is perhaps TRBD1 (5 bases). CDR1 is SGDLS, CDR2 YYNGEE, per germline. Trimming pared 0 bases from V and 11 bases from J, leaving 17 bases between. The CDR3 length is 14 residues. The CDR3 DNA follows: TGTGCCAGCAGCGTAGGGGTAGGGGATTTGATGGCTTTCTTT. Translation gives CASSVGVGDLMAFF.

V usage is TRBV9 and J usage is TRBJ2-2; D is ambiguous. Between the trimmed V and J ends, which lost 0 bases and 4 bases, there was a span of 7 bases. Germline CDR1 reads SGDLS; CDR2 reads YYNGEE. The CDR3 has 14 amino acids. CDR3 bases: TGTGCCAGCAGCGTAGTCCCAGCCACCGGGGAGCTGTTTTTT. Its translation is CASSVVPATGELFF. Full variable domain (missing parts from reference TRBV9 and TRBJ2-2): DSGVTQTPKHLITATGQRVTLRCSPRSGDLSVYWYQQSLDQGLQFLIQYYNGEERAKGNILERFSAQQFPDLHSELNLSSLELGDSALYFCASSVVPATGELFFGEGSRLTVL.

V gene TRBV29-1 combines with J gene TRBJ2-5, with D possibly matching TRBD2 (5 bases). This CDR3 comprises 12 residues. Trimming cost V 7 bases and J 4 bases, with 13 bases left between them. Per the germline V gene, CDR1 is SQVTM and CDR2 is ANQGSEA. This chain's CDR3 is CSANSGIETQYF. DNA of the CDR3: TGCAGCGCGAACAGCGGTATAGAGACCCAGTACTTC.

This clonotype has more than one count but fewer than ten. The J gene is TRBJ2-7, the V gene TRBV12-5, with 7 bases aligning to TRBD1. In germline, CDR1 is LGHNT, CDR2 FRNRAP. With 1 base clipped from V and 7 bases from J, the junction kept 10 bases outside the gene matches. The CDR3 has 15 amino acids. The CDR3 is CASGLARQGSWEQYF. For the CDR3, the DNA is TGTGCTAGTGGTTTGGCCCGACAGGGTTCGTGGGAGCAGTACTTC.

The sample holds many counts of this clonotype. The V and J genes are TRBV7-6 and TRBJ2-1; 9 bases line up with TRBD2. The CDR3 has 19 residues. V shed 5 bases, J shed 2 bases, and the junction held 16 bases outside the gene matches. The germline V gene encodes CDR1 SGHVS and CDR2 FNYEAQ. The DNA of the CDR3 is TGTGCCAGCAGCACCTTTGGGGCGGGGGGGCAAGTGACCTACAATGAGCAGTTCTTC. This gives the protein CASSTFGAGGQVTYNEQFF.

This rearrangement joins TRBV9 to TRBJ1-1; no reliable D call. V lost 3 bases and J lost 2, with 14 bases in between. Germline lookup yields CDR1 SGDLS and CDR2 YYNGEE. The CDR3 contains 15 residues. The CDR3 loop is CASSAGHHLNTEAFF. In DNA, the CDR3 is TGTGCCAGCAGCGCCGGGCATCACCTTAACACTGAAGCTTTCTTT.

Ten or more counts support this clonotype. CDR3 sequence (DNA): TGTGCCAGCAGTGACGGGGGTTCGCAGTTCTTC. Amino acid sequence: CASSDGGSQFF. V is TRBV2 and J is TRBJ2-1; D is perhaps TRBD2 (6 bases). This CDR3 is built from 11 residues. V gave up 3 bases and J gave up 12 bases, with 9 bases separating them. CDR1 is SNHLY, CDR2 FYNNEI, per germline.

V gene TRBV6-2 or TRBV6-3 combines with J gene TRBJ2-7, with D unclear. Germline V gives CDR1 MNHEY, CDR2 SVGEGT. The CDR3 is 12 residues long. V lost 8 bases, J lost 6 bases, and 14 bases lay in between. For the CDR3, the DNA is TGTGCCAGCGGGCTGACTTCCCTCGAGCAGTACTTC. It encodes CASGLTSLEQYF.

This clonotype was seen more than once but under ten times. The chain combines TRBV20-1 with TRBJ1-4; no reliable D call. Germline lookup yields CDR1 DFQATT and CDR2 SNEGSKA (reference sequence). The CDR3 has 14 residues. The V end was cut by 5 bases, the J end by 5 bases, with 15 bases between. The DNA for the CDR3 is TGCAGTGCTTCCCCATGGGGTTGGAATGAAAAACTGTTTTTT. This encodes CSASPWGWNEKLFF.